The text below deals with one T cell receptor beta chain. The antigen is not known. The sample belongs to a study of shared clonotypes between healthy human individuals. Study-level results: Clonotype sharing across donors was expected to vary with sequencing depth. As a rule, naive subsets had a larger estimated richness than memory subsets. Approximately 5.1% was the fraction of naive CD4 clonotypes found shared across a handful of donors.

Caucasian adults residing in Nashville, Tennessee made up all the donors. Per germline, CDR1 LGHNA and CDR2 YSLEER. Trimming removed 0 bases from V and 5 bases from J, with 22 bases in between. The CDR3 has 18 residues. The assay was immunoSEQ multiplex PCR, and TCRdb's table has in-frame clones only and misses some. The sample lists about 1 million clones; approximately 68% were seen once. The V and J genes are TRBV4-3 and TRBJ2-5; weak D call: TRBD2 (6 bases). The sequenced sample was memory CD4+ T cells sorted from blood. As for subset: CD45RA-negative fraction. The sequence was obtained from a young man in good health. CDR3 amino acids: CASSQDWRGEQGTETQYF. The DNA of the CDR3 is TGCGCCAGCAGCCAAGATTGGAGGGGAGAGCAGGGCACCGAGACCCAGTACTTC.